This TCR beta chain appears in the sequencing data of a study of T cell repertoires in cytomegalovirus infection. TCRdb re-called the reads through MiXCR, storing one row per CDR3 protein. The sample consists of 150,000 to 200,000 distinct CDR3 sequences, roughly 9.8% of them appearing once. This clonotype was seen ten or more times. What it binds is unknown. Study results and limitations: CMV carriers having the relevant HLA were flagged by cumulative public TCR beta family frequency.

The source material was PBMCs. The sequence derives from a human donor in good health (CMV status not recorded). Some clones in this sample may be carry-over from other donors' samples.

Written as DNA, the CDR3 is TGTGCCAGCAGCTTAATGGCCGGGGAGCTGTTTTTT. Protein sequence: CASSLMAGELFF. The chain carries TRBV7-2 and TRBJ2-2; D uncertain. Germline V gives CDR1 SGHTA, CDR2 FQGNSA. The V gene lost 2 bases and the J gene lost 6 bases, with 4 bases spanning the gap. This CDR3 comprises 12 residues.